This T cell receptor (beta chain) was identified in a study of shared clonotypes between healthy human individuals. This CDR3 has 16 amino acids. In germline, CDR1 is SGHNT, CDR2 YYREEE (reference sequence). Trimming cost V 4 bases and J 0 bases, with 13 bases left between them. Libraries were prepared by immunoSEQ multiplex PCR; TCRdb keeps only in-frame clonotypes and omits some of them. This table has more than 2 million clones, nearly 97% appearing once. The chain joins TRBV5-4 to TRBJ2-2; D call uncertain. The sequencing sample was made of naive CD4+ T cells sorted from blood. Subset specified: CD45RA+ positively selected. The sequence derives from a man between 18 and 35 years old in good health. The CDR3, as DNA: TGTGCCAGCAGCCCAGGTGGTAACGCGAACACCGGGGAGCTGTTTTTT. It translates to CASSPGGNANTGELFF. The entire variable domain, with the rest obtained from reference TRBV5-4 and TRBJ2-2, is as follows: ETGVTQSPTHLIKTRGQQVTLRCSSQSGHNTVSWYQQALGQGPQFIFQYYREEENGRGNFPPRFSGLQFPNYSSELNVNALELDDSALYLCASSPGGNANTGELFFGEGSRLTVL.